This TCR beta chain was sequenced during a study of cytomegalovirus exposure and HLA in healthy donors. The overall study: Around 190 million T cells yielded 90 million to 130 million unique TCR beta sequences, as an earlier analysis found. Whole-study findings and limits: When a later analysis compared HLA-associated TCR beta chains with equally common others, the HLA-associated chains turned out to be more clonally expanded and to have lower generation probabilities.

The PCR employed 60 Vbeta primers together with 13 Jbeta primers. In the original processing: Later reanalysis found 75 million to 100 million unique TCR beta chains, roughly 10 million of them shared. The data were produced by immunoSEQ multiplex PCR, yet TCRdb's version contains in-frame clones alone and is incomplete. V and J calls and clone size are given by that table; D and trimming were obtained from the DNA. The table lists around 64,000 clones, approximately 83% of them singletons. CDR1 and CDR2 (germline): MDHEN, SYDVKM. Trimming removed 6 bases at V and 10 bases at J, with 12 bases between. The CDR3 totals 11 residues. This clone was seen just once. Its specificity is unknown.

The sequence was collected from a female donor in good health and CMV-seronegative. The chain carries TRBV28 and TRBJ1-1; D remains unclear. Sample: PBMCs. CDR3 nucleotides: TGTGCCAGCAGCACCCCGCGGGGAGCTTTCTTT. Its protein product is CASSTPRGAFF.